Sequencing of this TCR beta chain was carried out in a study of T-cell reconstitution after alpha-beta-depleted transplantation in children. V was trimmed by 4 bases and J by 4 bases, leaving 19 bases between them. CDR1 is SNHLY and CDR2 is FYNNEI in the germline V gene. This CDR3 comprises 16 residues. Preparing the TCRbeta library involved the use of unique molecular identifiers. Via MiXCR, TCRdb re-called the PCR reads, giving one row per CDR3 protein. This table holds a few hundred thousand distinct CDR3 sequences, 20% to 30% found once. This clonotype was sampled from a female patient between 2 and 15 years old who had a stem cell transplant for congenital amegakaryocytic thrombocytopenia, so the T cells may come from the graft donor. The chain links TRBV2 to TRBJ1-2; D uncertain. The input for sequencing was PBMCs, mostly from graft donor cells, taken 360 days after TCRalphabeta/CD19-depleted stem cell transplant. CDR3 region: CASSGEKGLDSYGYTF. CDR3 nucleotides: TGTGCCAGCAGTGGCGAGAAGGGCCTTGATTCCTATGGCTACACCTTC.